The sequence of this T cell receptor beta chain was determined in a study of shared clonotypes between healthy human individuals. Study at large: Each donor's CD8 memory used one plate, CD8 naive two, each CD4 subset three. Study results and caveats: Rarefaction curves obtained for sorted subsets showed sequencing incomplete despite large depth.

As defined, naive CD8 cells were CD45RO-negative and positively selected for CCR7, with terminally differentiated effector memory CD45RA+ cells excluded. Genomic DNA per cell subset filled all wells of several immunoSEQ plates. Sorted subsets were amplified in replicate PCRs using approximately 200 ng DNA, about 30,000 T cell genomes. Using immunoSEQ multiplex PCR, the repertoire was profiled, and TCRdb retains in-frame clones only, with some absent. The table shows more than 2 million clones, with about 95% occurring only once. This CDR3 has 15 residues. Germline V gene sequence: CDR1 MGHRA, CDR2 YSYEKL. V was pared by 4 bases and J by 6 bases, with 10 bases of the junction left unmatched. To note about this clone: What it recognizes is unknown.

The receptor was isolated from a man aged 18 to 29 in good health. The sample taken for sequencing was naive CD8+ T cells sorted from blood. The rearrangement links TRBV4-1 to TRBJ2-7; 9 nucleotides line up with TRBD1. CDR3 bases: TGCGCCAGCAGCCTTGGGGGACAGGGTCTTTTCGAGCAGTACTTC. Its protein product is CASSLGGQGLFEQYF.